This T cell receptor (beta chain) was observed in a study of identical twins. TCRdb redid the calling of the 5' RACE reads with MiXCR, one entry per CDR3 protein. The sample lists a few hundred thousand distinct CDR3 sequences; less than 9.5% were seen once. V was shortened by 0 bases and J by 4 bases, with 11 bases between the two germline ends. CDR1 SGDLS and CDR2 YYNGEE come from the germline V gene. This CDR3 is built from 15 residues. This clonotype occurred many times. Another study also made use of these data, one on yellow fever vaccine responses in identical twins.

Sequenced sample: CD8+ T cells sorted from blood. This clonotype was sampled from a woman under 30 in good health. The J gene is TRBJ2-1, the V gene TRBV9; D is perhaps TRBD2 (6 bases). In DNA, the CDR3 is TGTGCCAGCAGCGTAGTGGCGAGCGGGTACAATGAGCAGTTCTTC. Amino acids: CASSVVASGYNEQFF. The whole variable domain, remainder taken from reference TRBV9 and TRBJ2-1, is DSGVTQTPKHLITATGQRVTLRCSPRSGDLSVYWYQQSLDQGLQFLIQYYNGEERAKGNILERFSAQQFPDLHSELNLSSLELGDSALYFCASSVVASGYNEQFFGPGTRLTVL.